This T cell receptor beta chain was retrieved from a study of neurological immune-mediated disorders. This clonotype was picked up many times. V lost 7 bases and J 7 bases, leaving 11 bases between the germline ends. CDR3 length: 12 amino acids. CDR1 is SEHNR and CDR2 is FQNEAQ in the germline V gene (reference sequence). One entry per CDR3 protein, called by TCRdb with MiXCR from the 5' RACE reads. Of about 59,000 distinct CDR3 sequences listed, 3% to 4% are singletons. The chain couples TRBV7-9 to TRBJ2-1, with TRBD2 as a possible D gene (6 bases). This TCR derives from a woman aged 25 to 39 with multiple sclerosis. Input material: PBMCs. CDR3 bases: TGTGCCAGCATACGGGCGGGAAATGAGCAGTTCTTC. This translates into CASIRAGNEQFF.